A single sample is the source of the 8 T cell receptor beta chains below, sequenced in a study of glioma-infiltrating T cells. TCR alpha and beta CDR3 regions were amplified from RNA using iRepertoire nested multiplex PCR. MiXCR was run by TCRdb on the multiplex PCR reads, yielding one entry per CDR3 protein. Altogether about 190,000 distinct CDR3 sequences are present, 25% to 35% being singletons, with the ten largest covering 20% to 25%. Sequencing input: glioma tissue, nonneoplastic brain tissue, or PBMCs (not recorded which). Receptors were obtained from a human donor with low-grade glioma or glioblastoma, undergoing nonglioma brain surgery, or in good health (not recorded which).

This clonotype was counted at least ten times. CDR3 residues: CSAGTGTKLYF. The CDR3 nucleotides are TGCAGTGCTGGGACAGGGACCAAGCTGTACTTC. The chain links TRBV20-1 to TRBJ2-7, with TRBD1 matching 9 bases. This CDR3 has 11 residues. Germline-derived CDR1 and CDR2 are DFQATT and SNEGSKA (reference sequence). With 5 bases clipped from V and 12 bases from J, the junction kept 8 bases outside the gene matches.

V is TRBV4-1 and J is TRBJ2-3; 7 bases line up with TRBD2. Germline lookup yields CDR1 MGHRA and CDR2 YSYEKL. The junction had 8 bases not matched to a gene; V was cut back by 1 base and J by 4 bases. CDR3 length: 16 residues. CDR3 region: CASSQGPGLLADTQYF. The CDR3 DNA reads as TGCGCCAGCAGCCAAGGACCGGGACTACTCGCAGATACGCAGTATTTT.

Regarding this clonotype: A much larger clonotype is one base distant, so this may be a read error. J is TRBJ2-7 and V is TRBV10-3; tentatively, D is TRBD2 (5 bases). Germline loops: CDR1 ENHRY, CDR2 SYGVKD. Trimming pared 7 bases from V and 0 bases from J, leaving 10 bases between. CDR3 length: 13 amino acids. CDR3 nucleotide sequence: TGTGCCATCATGGAGGAAAGCTCCTACGAGCAGTACTTC. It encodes CAIMEESSYEQYF.

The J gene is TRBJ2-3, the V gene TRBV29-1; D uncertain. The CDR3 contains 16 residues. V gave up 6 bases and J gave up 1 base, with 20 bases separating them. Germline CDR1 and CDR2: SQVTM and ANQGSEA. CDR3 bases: TGCAGCGTCCACCCCGCTGGTGAGCGTCGCACAGATACGCAGTATTTT. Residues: CSVHPAGERRTDTQYF.

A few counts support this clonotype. DNA for the CDR3: TGCGCCAGCAGCTCACCCCCTTTCCGCCTTAGCACAGATACGCAGTATTTT. Translating gives CASSSPPFRLSTDTQYF. The chain carries TRBV5-1 and TRBJ2-3; no clear D. V lost 3 bases to trimming and J lost 0 bases, with 17 bases between them. In germline, CDR1 is SGHRS, CDR2 YFSETQ. The CDR3 spans 17 residues. Looking up the rest from reference TRBV5-1 and TRBJ2-3 gives the full variable domain: KAGVTQTPRYLIKTRGQQVTLSCSPISGHRSVSWYQQTPGQGLQFLFEYFSETQRNKGNFPGRFSGRQFSNSRSEMNVSTLELGDSALYLCASSSPPFRLSTDTQYFGPGTRLTVL.

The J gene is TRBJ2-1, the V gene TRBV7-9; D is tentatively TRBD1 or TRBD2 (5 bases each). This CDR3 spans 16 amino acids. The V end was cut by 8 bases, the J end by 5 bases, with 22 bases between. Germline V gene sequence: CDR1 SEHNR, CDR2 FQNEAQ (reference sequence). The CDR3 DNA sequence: TGTGCCAGCTCCCTCCGCCCCGGGACCAGGGACAATGAGCAGTTCTTC. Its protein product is CASSLRPGTRDNEQFF.

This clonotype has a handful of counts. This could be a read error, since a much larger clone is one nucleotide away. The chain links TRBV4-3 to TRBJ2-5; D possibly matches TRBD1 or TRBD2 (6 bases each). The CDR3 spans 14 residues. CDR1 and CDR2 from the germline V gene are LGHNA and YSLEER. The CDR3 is CASSKEAGQGTQYF. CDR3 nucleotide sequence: TGCGCCAGCAGCAAGGAGGCGGGACAAGGGACCCAGTACTTC.

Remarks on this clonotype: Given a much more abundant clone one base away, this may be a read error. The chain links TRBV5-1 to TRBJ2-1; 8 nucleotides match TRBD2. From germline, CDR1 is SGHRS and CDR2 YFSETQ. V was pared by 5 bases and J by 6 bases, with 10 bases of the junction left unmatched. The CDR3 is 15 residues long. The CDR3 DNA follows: TGCGCCAGCAGTACCTGGACTAGCCTTTCCAATGAGCAGTTCTTC. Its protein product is CASSTWTSLSNEQFF.